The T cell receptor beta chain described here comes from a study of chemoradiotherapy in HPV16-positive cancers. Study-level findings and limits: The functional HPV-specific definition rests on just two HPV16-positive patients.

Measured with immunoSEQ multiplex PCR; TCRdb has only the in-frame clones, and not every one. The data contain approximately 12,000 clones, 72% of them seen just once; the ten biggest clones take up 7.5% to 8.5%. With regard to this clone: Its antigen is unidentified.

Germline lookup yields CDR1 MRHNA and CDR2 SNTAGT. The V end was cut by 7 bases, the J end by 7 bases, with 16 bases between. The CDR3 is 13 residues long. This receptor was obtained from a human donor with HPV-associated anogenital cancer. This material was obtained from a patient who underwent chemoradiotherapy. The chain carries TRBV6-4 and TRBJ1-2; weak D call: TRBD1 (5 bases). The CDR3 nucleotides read TGTGCCAGCAATAGCGGGGCGGTTGGTGGCTACACCTTC. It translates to CASNSGAVGGYTF.